A selection of T cell receptor beta chains follows, all from one sample in a study of technical replicates of blood from a few donors. Some clones are missing from TCRdb's copy, which holds only in-frame ones; the method was immunoSEQ multiplex PCR. The sample lists almost 65,000 clones; more than 75% were seen once. The material sequenced was PBMCs. The source of these receptors is a human donor in good health. Some clones in this sample may be carry-over from other donors' samples. CDR3s include the opening cysteine and the closing phenylalanine or tryptophan. A D gene is named only where the DNA matches it firmly. Only some rows state a clone size, as once, few, many or a class for expanded clones.

j_call clone_size d_call v_call cdr3_nt cdr3_aa
TRBJ2-6 NA NA TRBV19 TGTGCCAGTAGTATTTGGGGGCAGGGCTCTGGGGCCAACGTCCTGACTTTC CASSIWGQGSGANVLTF
TRBJ1-6 NA NA TRBV6-5 TGTGCCAGCATGCAAACCGGGAGTAATTCACCCCTCCACTTT CASMQTGSNSPLHF
TRBJ2-7 NA TRBD1 TRBV25-1 TGTGCCAGCAGTGCTCCGACAGGGGCCTCCTACGAGCAGTACTTC CASSAPTGASYEQYF
TRBJ2-7 NA NA TRBV19 TGTGCCAGTAGTTCCACAGGAATAAACTACGAGCAGTACTTC CASSSTGINYEQYF
TRBJ2-3 NA TRBD2 TRBV5-1 TGCGCCAGCAGCTCCGGACTAGCGGGAGATACGCAGTATTTT CASSSGLAGDTQYF
TRBJ2-2 NA NA TRBV21-1 TGTGCCAGCAGCAAGTCAGGGGTCCTAAACACCGGGGAGCTGTTTTTT CASSKSGVLNTGELFF
TRBJ2-5 NA TRBD2 TRBV5-6 TGTGCCAGCGAGATTAGCGGGGGGTACCAAGAGACCCAGTACTTC CASEISGGYQETQYF
TRBJ2-7 NA TRBD2 TRBV30 TGTGCCTGGGCGGGACTAGCAACCTACGAGCAGTACTTC CAWAGLATYEQYF
TRBJ1-1 few TRBD1 TRBV7-2 TGTGCCAGCAGCTTAAGGGGGCTAGGCACTGAAGCTTTCTTT CASSLRGLGTEAFF
TRBJ1-6 once TRBD1 TRBV27 TGTGCCAGCAGTCCCCGGGACAGTAGTTCACCCCTCCACTTT CASSPRDSSSPLHF
TRBJ1-6 NA NA TRBV7-2 TGTGCCAGCAGCCCCCTCGGGCCGGGGGGCGCGTATGGTTCACCCCTCCACTTT CASSPLGPGGAYGSPLHF
TRBJ2-2 once TRBD1 TRBV18 TGTGCCAGCTCACCACTCTCCACCGGGACAGACACCGGGGAGCTGTTTTTT CASSPLSTGTDTGELFF
TRBJ1-4 NA NA TRBV4-2 TGTGCCAGCAGCCAAGATCCTGGGGGCTCCAATGAAAAACTGTTTTTT CASSQDPGGSNEKLFF